Listed below are T cell receptor beta chains from one sample, sequenced in a study of T-cell reconstitution after alpha-beta-depleted transplantation in children. TCRdb used MiXCR to reprocess the PCR reads, holding one entry per CDR3 protein. The table lists roughly 120,000 distinct CDR3 sequences, under 25% of them singletons. The sample in question was PBMCs, mostly from graft donor cells, obtained 180 days after TCRalphabeta/CD19-depleted stem cell transplant. The receptors derive from a male patient aged 2-15 years who had a stem cell transplant for chronic granulomatous disease, so the T cells may come from the graft donor. Each CDR3 is given with its conserved first and last residue. The D gene is left open where the match is weak. Rows may omit the clone size; those that give it use once, few, many or a size class.

-,19,TRBJ2-1,TRBV4-1,many,CASSQGTGFRLAAHNEQFF,TGCGCCAGCAGCCAAGGGACAGGGTTTCGGCTAGCGGCGCACAATGAGCAGTTCTTC
TRBD2,14,TRBJ2-4,TRBV12-3/TRBV12-4,many,CASSLVLAKNIQYF,TGTGCCAGCAGTTTGGTACTAGCGAAAAACATTCAGTACTTC
-,14,TRBJ1-5,TRBV12-3/TRBV12-4,few,CASSRSGSRQPQHF,TGTGCCAGCTCGCGGAGCGGCAGCCGCCAGCCCCAGCATTTT
-,16,TRBJ2-7,TRBV12-3/TRBV12-4,-,CASSVTGPWAPHEQYF,TGTGCCAGCAGTGTAACCGGGCCCTGGGCTCCCCACGAGCAGTACTTC
-,14,TRBJ2-3,TRBV20-1,-,CSARRDPSRDTQYF,TGCAGTGCTAGAAGGGACCCCTCTCGGGATACGCAGTATTTT
-,13,TRBJ2-5,TRBV5-1,-,CASSRQRVETQYF,TGCGCCAGCAGCCGACAGAGGGTGGAGACCCAGTACTTC
-,16,TRBJ1-1,TRBV28,-,CASSPLGPGRNTEAFF,TGTGCCAGCAGCCCACTGGGGCCTGGAAGGAACACTGAAGCTTTCTTT
-,15,TRBJ2-7,TRBV5-1,many,CASSLVSGFLYEQYF,TGCGCCAGCAGCTTGGTCTCCGGGTTTTTGTACGAGCAGTACTTC
TRBD2,16,TRBJ2-4,TRBV12-3/TRBV12-4,once,CASSSGTNPAKNIQYF,TGTGCCAGCAGTTCCGGGACTAACCCAGCCAAAAACATTCAGTACTTC
-,13,TRBJ1-1,TRBV5-6,-,CASSWGLSTEAFF,TGTGCCAGCAGCTGGGGCCTCTCCACTGAAGCTTTCTTT
-,14,TRBJ1-1,TRBV12-3/TRBV12-4,many,CASSFAAGRTEAFF,TGTGCCAGCAGTTTCGCGGCAGGGAGAACTGAAGCTTTCTTT
-,13,TRBJ2-5,TRBV29-1,-,CSVDRGGGETQYF,TGCAGCGTTGACAGGGGAGGAGGGGAGACCCAGTACTTC
TRBD2,14,TRBJ2-7,TRBV9,few,CASSAGLANYEQYF,TGTGCCAGCAGCGCGGGACTAGCTAACTACGAGCAGTACTTC
-,17,TRBJ2-7,TRBV7-6,-,CASSLAFGGRGGVEQYF,TGTGCCAGCAGCTTAGCGTTCGGTGGCAGGGGGGGAGTCGAGCAGTACTTC
-,15,TRBJ2-3,TRBV4-1,-,CASSQEDSGTDTQYF,TGCGCCAGCAGCCAAGAGGATAGCGGCACAGATACGCAGTATTTT
-,14,TRBJ1-2,TRBV7-8,many,CASSSDGVDYGYTF,TGTGCCAGCAGCTCCGACGGGGTGGACTATGGCTACACCTTC
-,17,TRBJ2-1,TRBV7-9,many,CASSPGSRYGIGNEQFF,TGTGCCAGCAGCCCCGGAAGTCGATATGGGATAGGGAATGAGCAGTTCTTC
-,13,TRBJ2-7,TRBV29-1,many,CSVAPTGTYEQYF,TGCAGCGTTGCTCCCACCGGGACCTACGAGCAGTACTTC
-,12,TRBJ2-3,TRBV18,-,CASSPIADTQYF,TGTGCCAGCTCACCAATCGCAGATACGCAGTATTTT
TRBD2,15,TRBJ2-1,TRBV2,once,CAIVAGISSYNEQFF,TGTGCCATCGTAGCGGGGATAAGCTCCTACAATGAGCAGTTCTTC